This TCR beta chain originates from a study of cytomegalovirus exposure and HLA in healthy donors (TCRdb year 2017). In terms of the full investigation: An earlier analysis of 587 of the donors reported about 260 Gb of sequence data and 95 million to 130 million unique TCR beta sequences obtained from around 170 million T cells. Approximately 310 gigabases of sequencing data and around 87 million unique TCR sequences were included in an early release covering about 620 HLA-typed donors. The genetic ancestry cluster associated with self-reported Caucasian donors included 80% to 90% of the approximately 410 genotyped donors. The study aimed to test whether cataloging public T cell receptors could reveal signatures of past pathogen exposure. Using immunosequencing, the study profiled T cell repertoires from 550 to 750 subjects and related those repertoires to cytomegalovirus serostatus. In addition to the first cohort of 666 subjects, a separate validation cohort of 130 or so different subjects was used. High-throughput TCR immunosequencing, statistical association of individual TCRs with disease status, and machine learning were combined to predict cytomegalovirus infection status. A later analysis re-examined previously published TCR beta repertoires from about 700 donors and added high-resolution HLA genotyping to investigate patterns of TCR occurrence. The later analysis used no new phenotypic data to find candidate immune exposures, relying instead on TCR beta sequences and their occurrence across donors. In an earlier analysis of 587 of the donors, high-throughput TCR beta sequencing was used to judge whether each TCR beta V gene segment behaved as functional or pseudogenic. Alongside the repertoire data, information on donor age, sex, ethnicity and CMV serostatus was compiled. Genome-wide SNP genotypes for about three fifths of the roughly 670 donors were used in a later genetic analysis, which treated that subset as a discovery cohort. All discovery cohort repertoires had been generated using a single sequencing platform. HLA typing covered class I and class II loci at four-digit resolution. Typing coverage varied by locus: about 629-640 donors for A, B, C, DRB1 and DQB1; roughly 520 for DQA1; some 610 for DPA1; approximately 470 for DPB1. Roughly five DR-DQ haplotypes were treated as single units for association and clustering because of strong linkage in the cohort. Across some 400 genotyped donors of the cohort, an average of about 240,000 unique TCR beta nucleotide sequences per donor were sequenced, and roughly a sixth of those sequences were non-productive.

Comment on this clone: Its antigen is currently not known. No qualities accompany the bases; no much larger clone lies one base away.

The CDR3 has 15 amino acids, counting the end cysteine and phenylalanine. Only the CDR3 region is kept as DNA, spanning 45 bases read in frame from base 1. The CDR1 and CDR2 encoded by the germline V gene (reference sequence) are GTSNPN and SVGIG. The V and J ends are trimmed by 0 bases and 6 bases, leaving 15 bases between them. Overall study results and their limits: Because some donors lacked HLA typing at each locus, the association tests relied only on the typed subset. A cluster of highly shared sequence variants was judged likely to be a technical artifact of the sequencing pipeline. In a later analysis, TCR association rates were found to vary across HLA loci, with the most associated TCRs seen for DRB1 alleles and the fewest for HLA-C alleles. A later genetic analysis associated a missense DCLRE1C variant with V-gene and J-gene trimming of TCR beta chains, and an independent cohort replicated the association. Because counts were too low, approximately 15 rarely observed V segments, including chromosome 9 orphons, were excluded from the earlier analysis of around 590 of the donors. An earlier analysis of approximately 570 of the donors showed that most TCR beta V segments appeared in productive rearrangements either about 90% or about 30% of the time, which broadly matched IMGT annotations. Specific HLA alleles were associated with around 18,000 TCR beta sequences at a false discovery rate of 0.05 in a later analysis. A few of the identified cytomegalovirus-associated TCR beta chains were confirmed in vitro to be specific for cytomegalovirus antigens. Compared with equally common non-associated chains, HLA-associated TCR beta chains in a later analysis were more clonally expanded and had lower generation probabilities. According to a later genetic analysis, donors in an Asian-associated ancestry cluster had fewer N-insertions in productive TCRs than the approximately 700-donor mean. Linkage disequilibrium might explain the correlated functional status among segregating V segments, but an unknown experimental factor could not be ruled out. According to the authors, the approach could potentially be generalized to other disease states and immunological phenotypes. In a later analysis, several top co-occurrence clusters were reported to appear linked to parvovirus B19, influenza, CMV and Epstein-Barr virus. The 87-base-pair reads could not distinguish some IMGT-functional V segments, including TRBV6-2 and TRBV6-3, so those segments were excluded. Most TCR sequences were observed very rarely across donors, whereas some public TCRs were present in many individuals. Sequencing depth was assumed to be roughly uniform across donors in the presence/absence analyses, though that assumption may not hold. When HLA alleles, especially DR and DQ, strongly co-occurred, TCR associations were difficult to assign to individual alleles. Cytomegalovirus status was reported to be diagnosed by the classifier with high specificity and sensitivity in both the original and validation cohorts. Only TCR beta chains were sequenced in this cohort, and the absence of alpha or paired-chain data limited detectable features. In the study, 150 to 200 TCR beta chains were listed as associated with cytomegalovirus. For the cohort, immune exposure information was limited to CMV serostatus. A later analysis found that most CMV-associated TCR beta chains appeared HLA-restricted, with HLA associations seemingly driven largely by CMV exposure. A further reported finding was that TCR beta sequences accurately predicted the HLA-A and HLA-B alleles for most subjects in the first cohort.

Library construction relied on the immunoSEQ multiplex PCR assay. For the multiplex PCR, a mixture combining 60 forward primers for TCR Vbeta segments and 13 reverse primers for TCR Jbeta segments was used. The CDR3 region of rearranged TCR beta genes was amplified from genomic DNA with a multiplex PCR assay. Amplified TCR beta libraries were sequenced as 87-base-pair reads on the Illumina HiSeq System. The source study handled its data this way. In a later analysis, tens of millions of unique TCR beta chains were counted across the roughly 610 repertoires, and roughly 11 million of these chains were shared by at least two donors. A nearest-neighbor algorithm error-corrected the raw reads and collapsed the reads into unique sequences, merging closely related sequences to remove PCR and sequencing errors. To assign V, D and J gene segments, CDR3 sequences were aligned to IMGT reference sequences. Each retained sequence needed at least a six-nucleotide match to both a V gene segment and a J gene segment. Rearrangements were called productive when the CDR3 lacked stop codons and stayed in frame with V and J; all others were non-productive. CDR3 was defined by IMGT convention, running from the second conserved V-encoded cysteine to the conserved J-encoded phenylalanine. In an earlier analysis of 550 to 650 of the donors, sequences lacking an unambiguous match to a single V gene segment were excluded. An earlier analysis of a few hundred of the donors called V segments functional above 56.7% productive rearrangements and segregating when the between-donor standard deviation exceeded 5%. To diagnose cytomegalovirus status from the catalog of TCR beta chain sequences, a statistical classification framework was built. In a later analysis, V and J genes were assigned by comparing TCR nucleotide sequences against IMGT/GENE-DB human TR gene sequences. Using the TCRdist pipeline, a later analysis assigned CDR3 sequences along with most-parsimonious VDJ recombination scenarios. A later analysis defined each TCR beta chain by its CDR3 amino acid sequence plus V-gene family, and excluded reads lacking a unique V-gene family. As a way to deal with suspected cross-contamination and a sequencing artifact, a later analysis dropped 450 to 700 nucleotide sequences that were highly shared and had low generation probability. In a later analysis, a clonal expansion index for each public chain was calculated from normalized within-repertoire ranks of inferred template counts. In a later analysis, generation probabilities were computed using a VDJ recombination model fitted to out-of-frame rearrangements, and the results were checked against IGoR. In a later analysis, hypergeometric tests were used to score TCR-TCR, TCR-HLA and TCR-CMV co-occurrence, with a repertoire-size bias correction applied to TCR pairs. To estimate false discovery rates, a later analysis permuted the HLA or CMV assignments 20 times. In a later analysis, co-occurring TCRs were grouped using DBSCAN, and TCRdist sequence similarity was added for clustering within HLA-allele-positive subsets. Repertoires with fewer than 30,000 or more than 120,000 public chains, plus five repertoires with anomalous nucleotide sharing, were excluded from co-occurrence clustering. TCRdb holds this immuneACCESS table with in-frame rearrangements only. Some clones are missing; in checked studies, unresolved V genes explain under half, and the rest has no known cause. V and J calls and clone size are as listed in that table; D and trimming were resolved from the DNA. The sample has approximately 140,000 clones on record, roughly 72% of them singletons. Jointly, the top ten make up less than 2% of the sample.

The cohort comprised some 730 healthy bone marrow donors. Cohort members were all nominally healthy when sampled, although unrecorded immune exposures were likely present. The donor tested CMV seronegative and was one of the 352 seronegative cohort members. A peripheral blood sample was collected from each donor, and TCR beta sequencing was performed on peripheral blood mononuclear cells. The Qiagen DNeasy Blood Extraction Kit was used to extract genomic DNA from the blood cell samples. Rearrangement joined TRBV30 to TRBJ2-1; 6 matching bases give a weak D call of TRBD2. This sequence originates from a woman aged 45-65 years in good health and CMV-seronegative. Sequencing input: PBMCs. The nucleotide sequence reads TGTGCCTGGAGTGTAACGCTGCCCGGGAGCAATGAGCAGTTCTTC. It codes for CAWSVTLPGSNEQFF.